This T cell receptor (beta chain) was documented in a study of blood T cell repertoires in COVID-19. About the study: Sites across the United States, Italy and Spain contributed samples from acute and convalescent COVID-19. In each case, the material was cDNA or gDNA derived from T cells, B-cell-depleted T cells, or PBMCs.

Original handling: Reference gene primers were amplified, and this amplification served to estimate nucleated cell counts. Sequenced by immunoSEQ multiplex PCR; TCRdb stores in-frame clones only, minus some. The D gene and trimming were derived from the DNA, and the V and J assignments and clone size from that table. The sample consists of some 150,000 clones, about four fifths of them appearing once. CDR1 LGHNA and CDR2 YSLEER come from the germline V gene. The CDR3 has 12 amino acids. V shed 4 bases and J shed 5 bases, with 8 bases lying between them. This TCR came from a human donor in a cohort sampled during active COVID-19. This sequence joins TRBV4-3 and TRBJ1-2; D remains unclear. The sample comprised peripheral blood. CDR3 DNA sequence: TGCGCCAGCAGCCGAGGGAGTTATGGCTACACCTTC. This translates into CASSRGSYGYTF.